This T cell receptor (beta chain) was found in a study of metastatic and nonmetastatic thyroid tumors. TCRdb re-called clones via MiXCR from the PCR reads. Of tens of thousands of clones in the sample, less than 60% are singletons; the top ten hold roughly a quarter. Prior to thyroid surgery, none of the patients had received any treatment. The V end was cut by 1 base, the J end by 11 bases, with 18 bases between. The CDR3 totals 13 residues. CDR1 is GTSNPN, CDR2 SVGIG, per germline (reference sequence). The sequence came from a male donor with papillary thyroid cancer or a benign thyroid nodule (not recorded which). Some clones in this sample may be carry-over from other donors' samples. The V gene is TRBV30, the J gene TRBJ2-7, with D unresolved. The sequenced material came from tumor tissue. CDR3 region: CAWSAGFGDEEYF. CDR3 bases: TGTGCCTGGAGTGCCGGATTCGGAGATGAGGAGTACTTC.